The 20 T cell receptor beta chains presented below share a single source sample, sequenced in a study of T cell changes during pregnancy in multiple sclerosis. Only in-frame clones appear in the TCRdb table, and some are missing; sequencing was by immunoSEQ multiplex PCR. There are about 93,000 clones in the sample; 91% occur only once, and around 1.8% lies in the top ten. The source was peripheral blood, collected after pregnancy. The receptors were sampled from a female donor in good health, enrolled as a control in a pregnancy study.

The V gene is TRBV7-9, the J gene TRBJ1-2; TRBD1 might be the D (6 bases). V was pared by 0 bases and J by 0 bases, with 11 bases between. CDR1 and CDR2 (germline): SEHNR, FQNEAQ (reference sequence). The CDR3 is made up of 16 amino acids. This chain's CDR3 is CASSLAGTKANYGYTF. As DNA, the CDR3 is TGTGCCAGCAGCTTAGCCGGGACAAAGGCTAACTATGGCTACACCTTC. Together with reference TRBV7-9 and TRBJ1-2, the CDR3 gives the full variable domain: DTGVSQNPRHKITKRGQNVTFRCDPISEHNRLYWYRQTLGQGPEFLTYFQNEAQLEKSRLLSDRFSAERPKGSFSTLEIQRTEQGDSAMYLCASSLAGTKANYGYTFGSGTRLTVV.

The J gene is TRBJ1-1, the V gene TRBV25-1; 8 nucleotides agree with TRBD1. The germline CDR1 and CDR2 sequences are MGHDK and SYGVNS. This CDR3 is 12 amino acids long. The V segment lost 6 bases and the J segment 7 bases; nucleotides outside the gene matches: 4. For the CDR3, the DNA is TGTGCCAGCAGACGACAGGGGTATGAAGCTTTCTTT. This codes for CASRRQGYEAFF.

CDR3 nucleotides: TGTGCCAGCAGCCCGGTCGGCACAGATACGCAGTATTTT. Protein product: CASSPVGTDTQYF. The gene calls are TRBV7-2 and TRBJ2-3; unclear D gene. V was clipped by 5 bases and J by 1 base, with 7 bases between them. Germline V gene data show CDR1 as SGHTA and CDR2 as FQGNSA. The CDR3 runs 13 residues.

The chain employs TRBV6-1 and TRBJ2-1, with TRBD1 identical over 8 bases. Trimming took 7 bases from V and 4 from J; bases not matched to a gene: 9. CDR3 length: 15 amino acids. Germline CDR1 reads MNHNS; CDR2 reads SASEGT. This chain's CDR3 is CASTRGQAGYNEQFF. The CDR3, as DNA: TGTGCCAGCACCAGGGGACAGGCGGGGTACAATGAGCAGTTCTTC.

The rearrangement joins TRBV11-2 to TRBJ2-5; 7 positions match TRBD1. From germline, CDR1 is SGHAT and CDR2 FQNNGV. V lost 4 bases, J lost 2 bases, and 10 bases stayed unmatched. The CDR3 runs to 16 residues. CDR3 sequence: CASSSYMQGDQETQYF. Written as DNA, the CDR3 is TGTGCCAGCAGCTCCTATATGCAGGGGGATCAAGAGACCCAGTACTTC.

The chain links TRBV7-2 to TRBJ1-5; a weak D match, TRBD1 (5 bases). CDR1 SGHTA and CDR2 FQGNSA come from the germline V gene. With 5 bases removed from V and 7 bases from J, the gap between germline ends came to 18 bases. CDR3 length: 15 amino acids. Written as DNA, the CDR3 is TGTGCCAGCAGCGTCCAGCTTTCCCAGGGCCAGCCCCAGCATTTT. Amino acid sequence: CASSVQLSQGQPQHF.

The chain has TRBV7-3 and TRBJ2-5; D possibly corresponds to TRBD2 (5 bases). Looked up from germline, CDR1 is SGHTA and CDR2 is FQGTGA. Trimming cost V 5 bases and J 4 bases, with 14 bases left between them. This CDR3 is 14 amino acids long. The DNA for the CDR3 is TGTGCCAGCAGCCTAGGGAGAGGAAGAGAGACCCAGTACTTC. Protein: CASSLGRGRETQYF.

This chain joins TRBV5-4 and TRBJ1-2; D not resolved. In germline, CDR1 is SGHNT, CDR2 YYREEE (reference sequence). The CDR3 runs to 13 residues. The germline V and J ends were trimmed by 3 bases and 8 bases, with 14 bases remaining between them. The CDR3 DNA reads TGTGCCAGCAGCTCGAAGAGGGCGGAAGGCTACACCTTC. It specifies CASSSKRAEGYTF.

V is TRBV7-3 and J is TRBJ2-7; TRBD2 is a possible D gene (5 bases). Trimming cost V 5 bases and J 0 bases, with 14 bases left between them. The CDR3 is 15 amino acids. Germline CDR1 and CDR2: SGHTA and FQGTGA. The CDR3 here is CASSAGKASSYEQYF. In DNA form, the CDR3 reads TGTGCCAGCAGCGCCGGGAAGGCGAGCTCCTACGAGCAGTACTTC.

V is TRBV4-1 and J is TRBJ2-4; D is perhaps TRBD1 (7 bases). The CDR3 extends over 17 amino acids. Germline lookup yields CDR1 MGHRA and CDR2 YSYEKL. V was cut by 3 bases and J by 9 bases, with 24 bases left in between. The CDR3 reads CASSQGRTATQGGIQYF. DNA of the CDR3: TGCGCCAGCAGCCAGGGCCGGACAGCTACCCAGGGGGGCATTCAGTACTTC.

This chain connects TRBV9 to TRBJ2-1; D ambiguous. The V gene lost 0 bases and the J gene lost 6 bases, with 10 bases spanning the gap. This CDR3 region has 14 residues. CDR1 is SGDLS and CDR2 is YYNGEE in the germline V gene. CDR3 coding DNA: TGTGCCAGCAGCGTAGCCCCCCCTTCCAATGAGCAGTTCTTC. The encoded protein is CASSVAPPSNEQFF.

The chain employs TRBV13 and TRBJ2-4; TRBD2 is a possible D gene (6 bases). In germline, CDR1 is PRHDT, CDR2 FYEKMQ (reference sequence). V shed 2 bases and J shed 1 base, with 6 bases lying between them. This CDR3 is 14 amino acids long. The CDR3 loop is CASSLRGAKNIQYF. The CDR3 nucleotides are TGTGCCAGCAGCTTACGGGGGGCCAAAAACATTCAGTACTTC. Full variable domain (outside the CDR3, taken from reference TRBV13 and TRBJ2-4): AAGVIQSPRHLIKEKRETATLKCYPIPRHDTVYWYQQGPGQDPQFLISFYEKMQSDKGSIPDRFSAQQFSDYHSELNMSSLELGDSALYFCASSLRGAKNIQYFGAGTRLSVL.

The gene calls are TRBV14 and TRBJ2-3; tentative D call: TRBD2 (6 bases). The V end was cut by 0 bases, the J end by 4 bases, with 14 bases between. Per germline, CDR1 SGHDN and CDR2 FVKESK. The CDR3 runs 16 residues. The CDR3 spells CASSQDLSGWADTQYF. CDR3 nucleotide sequence: TGTGCCAGCAGCCAAGATCTAAGCGGGTGGGCAGATACGCAGTATTTT.

V is TRBV19 and J is TRBJ1-6, with TRBD1 as a possible D gene (5 bases). V was cut by 6 bases and J by 3 bases, with 15 bases left in between. CDR1 is LNHDA, CDR2 SQIVND, per germline (reference sequence). The CDR3 has 16 amino acids. The DNA of the CDR3 is TGTGCCAGTAGAAGACAACAGGTTAACTATAATTCACCCCTCCACTTT. Amino acid sequence: CASRRQQVNYNSPLHF. The complete variable domain, with remaining parts taken from reference TRBV19 and TRBJ1-6, reads DGGITQSPKYLFRKEGQNVTLSCEQNLNHDAMYWYRQDPGQGLRLIYYSQIVNDFQKGDIAEGYSVSREKKESFPLTVTSAQKNPTAFYLCASRRQQVNYNSPLHFGNGTRLTVT.

The gene calls are TRBV4-3 and TRBJ2-2, with D possibly matching TRBD1 (6 bases). From germline, CDR1 is LGHNA and CDR2 YSLEER. Trimming stripped 4 bases from V and 3 bases from J, with 9 bases between. The CDR3 is made up of 14 amino acids. CDR3 in amino acids: CASSLDSHTGELFF. In nucleotides, the CDR3 is TGCGCCAGCAGCCTGGACAGTCACACCGGGGAGCTGTTTTTT.

The V gene is TRBV29-1, the J gene TRBJ1-2; 8 nucleotides line up with TRBD1. The germline CDR1 and CDR2 sequences are SQVTM and ANQGSEA. V gave up 5 bases and J gave up 0 bases; unmatched junction bases: 5. This CDR3 has 14 residues. Here the CDR3 reads CSVRTGRANYGYTF. As DNA, the CDR3 is TGCAGCGTTCGGACAGGGCGAGCTAACTATGGCTACACCTTC.

This rearrangement joins TRBV19 to TRBJ1-1, with 7 bases fitting TRBD1. This CDR3 is 14 amino acids long. CDR1 and CDR2 (germline): LNHDA, SQIVND (reference sequence). Trimming at V came to 5 bases and at J to 3 bases, leaving 6 bases not matched to a gene. The CDR3 nucleotides read TGTGCCAGTAGTTCCGACAGGGCGGACACTGAAGCTTTCTTT. The encoded protein is CASSSDRADTEAFF.

The chain has TRBV5-6 and TRBJ1-1; the match to TRBD1 covers 7 bases. Losses at the gene ends were 4 bases for V and 3 bases for J; bases not matched to a gene: 6. Looked up from germline, CDR1 is SGHDT and CDR2 is YYEEEE. The CDR3 covers 14 residues. The CDR3 DNA follows: TGTGCCAGCAGCCAACAGACAGGGTACACTGAAGCTTTCTTT. It is translated as CASSQQTGYTEAFF. The whole variable domain, filled in from reference TRBV5-6 and TRBJ1-1, reads DAGVTQSPTHLIKTRGQQVTLRCSPKSGHDTVSWYQQALGQGPQFIFQYYEEEERQRGNFPDRFSGHQFPNYSSELNVNALLLGDSALYLCASSQQTGYTEAFFGQGTRLTVV.

This chain joins TRBV5-5 and TRBJ1-1, with TRBD1 as a possible D gene (6 bases). V was trimmed by 3 bases and J by 5 bases, leaving 11 bases between them. There are 13 residues in the CDR3. The germline V gene has CDR1 SGHKS and CDR2 YYEKEE (reference sequence). CDR3 sequence: CASSWPGQTEAFF. The DNA of the CDR3 is TGTGCCAGCAGCTGGCCTGGACAGACTGAAGCTTTCTTT.

V gene TRBV6-6 combines with J gene TRBJ1-1, with D possibly matching TRBD1 (6 bases). The CDR3 extends over 16 amino acids. Per the germline V gene, CDR1 is MNHNY and CDR2 is SVGAGI (reference sequence). V lost 6 bases and J 1 base, leaving 18 bases between the germline ends. The CDR3 is CASSGTQDSSNTEAFF. CDR3 coding DNA: TGTGCCAGCAGCGGAACCCAGGACAGTTCGAACACTGAAGCTTTCTTT.